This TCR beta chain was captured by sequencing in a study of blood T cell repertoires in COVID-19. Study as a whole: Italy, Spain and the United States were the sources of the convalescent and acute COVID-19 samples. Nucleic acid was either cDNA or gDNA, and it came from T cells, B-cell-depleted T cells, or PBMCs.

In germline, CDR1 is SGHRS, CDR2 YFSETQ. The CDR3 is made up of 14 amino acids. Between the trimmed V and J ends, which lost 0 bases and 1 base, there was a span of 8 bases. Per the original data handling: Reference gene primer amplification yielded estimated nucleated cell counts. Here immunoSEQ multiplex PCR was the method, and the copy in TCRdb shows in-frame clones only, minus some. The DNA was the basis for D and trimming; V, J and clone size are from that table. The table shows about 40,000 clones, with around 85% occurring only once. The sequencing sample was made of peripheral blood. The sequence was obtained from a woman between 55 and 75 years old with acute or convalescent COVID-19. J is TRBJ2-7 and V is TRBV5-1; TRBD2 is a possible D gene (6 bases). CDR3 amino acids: CASSLDSGSYEQYF. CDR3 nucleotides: TGCGCCAGCAGCTTGGATAGCGGATCCTACGAGCAGTACTTC.